Presented here are 14 T cell receptor beta chains from one specimen sequenced in a study of T-cell reconstitution after alpha-beta-depleted transplantation in children. The TCRbeta library incorporated unique molecular identifiers. A single record per CDR3 protein comes from TCRdb applying MiXCR to the PCR reads. The data hold about 440,000 distinct CDR3 sequences, with around two fifths observed a single time. The sample here was PBMCs, taken before TCRalphabeta/CD19-depleted stem cell transplant. All receptors derive from a girl between 2 and 10 years old with aplastic anemia, due to receive a stem cell transplant.

Only a few counts were recorded for this clonotype. DNA for the CDR3: TGCGCCAGCAGCTGGGCAGGTGGGAATGAAAAACTGTTTTTT. Encoded protein: CASSWAGGNEKLFF. The chain employs TRBV5-1 and TRBJ1-4; D is unresolved. The CDR3 length is 14 residues. CDR1 and CDR2 (germline): SGHRS, YFSETQ. Trimming cost V 3 bases and J 5 bases, with 11 bases left between them.

This clonotype is a singleton in its sample. J is TRBJ2-3 and V is TRBV29-1; D ambiguous. The germline gives CDR1 SQVTM, CDR2 ANQGSEA. The CDR3 is 16 residues long. Between the trimmed V and J ends, which lost 3 bases and 2 bases, there was a span of 18 bases. In DNA, the CDR3 is TGCAGCGTTGATAGCTCCAAACGGTCTAACACAGATACGCAGTATTTT. As protein: CSVDSSKRSNTDTQYF.

There are a few counts of this clonotype. This rearrangement joins TRBV7-9 to TRBJ1-5; possibly TRBD1 for D (5 bases). This CDR3 spans 15 amino acids. Germline V gene sequence: CDR1 SEHNR, CDR2 FQNEAQ (reference sequence). V was cut by 4 bases and J by 3 bases, with 13 bases left in between. CDR3 region: CASSSHGTSNQPQHF. The CDR3 DNA sequence: TGTGCCAGCAGCTCACACGGGACCTCCAATCAGCCCCAGCATTTT.

The table lists this clonotype with many counts. V is TRBV12-3 or TRBV12-4 and J is TRBJ2-5, with 14 nucleotides matching TRBD2. V shed 1 base, J shed 2 bases, and the junction held 3 bases outside the gene matches. CDR3 length: 17 amino acids. Here the CDR3 reads CASSLGGLAGVQETQYF. The CDR3 DNA is TGTGCCAGCAGTTTAGGGGGACTAGCGGGAGTACAAGAGACCCAGTACTTC.

The V call is TRBV20-1, the J call TRBJ2-7; 7 nucleotides agree with TRBD2. CDR1 DFQATT and CDR2 SNEGSKA come from the germline V gene (reference sequence). V was pared by 5 bases and J by 2 bases, with 12 bases of the junction left unmatched. This CDR3 has 15 residues. The CDR3 DNA is TGCAGTGCTGCTCCGAGGAGCGGGAAGACCTACGAGCAGTACTTC. It codes for CSAAPRSGKTYEQYF.

The chain carries TRBV12-3 or TRBV12-4 and TRBJ1-5, with D uncertain. V lost 6 bases and J 8 bases, leaving 17 bases between the germline ends. The CDR3 has 14 amino acids. The CDR3: CASSSQSLVKPQHF. The DNA of the CDR3 is TGTGCCAGCAGCAGCCAGAGCTTGGTGAAGCCCCAGCATTTT.

This chain uses TRBV11-3 with TRBJ1-4; D might be TRBD1 (5 bases). The CDR3 extends over 15 amino acids. The V gene lost 5 bases and the J gene lost 8 bases, with 18 bases spanning the gap. Germline V CDR1 and CDR2: SGHNT, YENEEA. CDR3 sequence (DNA): TGTGCCAGCAGCCCGGGGACGGCGGCCCGCGAAAAACTGTTTTTT. Translation: CASSPGTAAREKLFF.

This clonotype showed up just a few times. The chain combines TRBV7-3 with TRBJ2-1, with D possibly matching TRBD2 (5 bases). From germline, CDR1 is SGHTA and CDR2 FQGTGA. The CDR3 runs to 16 residues. V dropped 3 bases and J dropped 6 bases, with 18 bases sitting between them. CDR3 nucleotides: TGTGCCAGCAGCTTGTTCCCTCCGGGAATCGCCAATGAGCAGTTCTTC. It codes for CASSLFPPGIANEQFF.

The genes are TRBV5-1 and TRBJ2-3; TRBD2 matches 7 bases. V gave up 0 bases and J gave up 2 bases; unmatched junction bases: 9. The germline V gene has CDR1 SGHRS and CDR2 YFSETQ. The CDR3 covers 17 residues. DNA for the CDR3: TGCGCCAGCAGCTTGGGGTCCGGACTAGGCCACACAGATACGCAGTATTTT. As protein: CASSLGSGLGHTDTQYF.

In its sample, this clonotype was seen a few times. The chain links TRBV3-1 to TRBJ2-7; TRBD1 aligns across 7 bases. V lost 4 bases, J lost 3 bases, and 3 bases stayed unmatched. The CDR3 totals 13 residues. Per the germline V gene, CDR1 is LGHDT and CDR2 is YNNKEL (reference sequence). In DNA form, the CDR3 reads TGTGCCAGCAGCCCTCAGGGGGACTACGAGCAGTACTTC. Translated: CASSPQGDYEQYF.

The chain recombines TRBV3-1 with TRBJ2-7; D may be TRBD1 (6 bases). Germline V gene lookup returns CDR1 LGHDT and CDR2 YNNKEL (reference sequence). The CDR3 is 15 residues long. The V end was cut by 5 bases, the J end by 3 bases, with 17 bases between. CDR3 in amino acids: CASSNRARGHYEQYF. CDR3 bases: TGTGCCAGCAGCAACCGGGCCAGGGGCCACTACGAGCAGTACTTC.

The chain couples TRBV2 to TRBJ1-5; no definite D call. V lost 4 bases to trimming and J lost 3 bases, with 10 bases between them. Germline CDR1 is SNHLY and CDR2 is FYNNEI. The CDR3 length is 14 residues. CDR3 region: CASSGVYVNQPQHF. CDR3 nucleotide sequence: TGTGCCAGCAGTGGGGTCTATGTCAATCAGCCCCAGCATTTT.

This clonotype has at least ten counts. This chain uses TRBV29-1 with TRBJ1-1; D unresolved. CDR1 SQVTM and CDR2 ANQGSEA come from the germline V gene. The length of the CDR3 is 13 residues. CDR3 nucleotides: TGCTCCGTCAGAGGTTCCTTTGCCACTGAAGCTTTCTTT. This gives the protein CSVRGSFATEAFF.

CDR3 loop: CASSFTRGGTGLYQPQHF. CDR3 coding DNA: TGTGCCAGCAGCTTCACTCGGGGCGGGACAGGGCTTTATCAGCCCCAGCATTTT. The genes are TRBV7-8 and TRBJ1-5; TRBD1 aligns across 9 bases. V was pared by 3 bases and J by 5 bases, with 14 bases of the junction left unmatched. CDR3 length equals 18 residues. The germline gives CDR1 SGHVS, CDR2 FQNEAQ.